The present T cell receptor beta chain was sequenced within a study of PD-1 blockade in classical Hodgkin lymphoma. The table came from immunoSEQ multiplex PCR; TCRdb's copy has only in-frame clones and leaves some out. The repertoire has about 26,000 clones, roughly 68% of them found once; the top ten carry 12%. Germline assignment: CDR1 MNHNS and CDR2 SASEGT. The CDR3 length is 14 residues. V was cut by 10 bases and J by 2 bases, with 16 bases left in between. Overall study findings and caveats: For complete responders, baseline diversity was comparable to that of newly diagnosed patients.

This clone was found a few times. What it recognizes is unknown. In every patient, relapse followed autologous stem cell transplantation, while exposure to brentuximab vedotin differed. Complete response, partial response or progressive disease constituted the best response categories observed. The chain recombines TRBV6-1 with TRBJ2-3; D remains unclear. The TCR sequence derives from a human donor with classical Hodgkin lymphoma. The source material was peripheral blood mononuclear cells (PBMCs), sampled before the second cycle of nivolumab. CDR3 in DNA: TGTGCCACCTCACTCCTCGGGCCCACAGATACGCAGTATTTT. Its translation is CATSLLGPTDTQYF.